This passage covers 21 T cell receptor beta chains from one sample sequenced in a study of T cell repertoires in cytomegalovirus infection. TCRdb reprocessed the reads with MiXCR, giving one entry per CDR3 protein. In the table there are 750,000 to 900,000 distinct CDR3 sequences, almost 30% of which are singletons. No antigen is known for these receptors. Source: cultured CD8+ T cells from PBMCs, taken from culture after CMV antigen stimulation. The source of these receptors is a human donor in good health (CMV status not recorded). Some clones in this sample may be carry-over from other donors' samples.

The chain uses TRBV7-8 and TRBJ2-7, with TRBD2 identical over 12 bases. The germline gives CDR1 SGHVS, CDR2 FQNEAQ. The CDR3 covers 16 residues. Trimming at V came to 4 bases and at J to 3 bases, leaving 7 bases not matched to a gene. The CDR3 DNA is TGTGCCAGCAGCTCCCGACTAGCGGGGGAGTACTACGAGCAGTACTTC. Residues: CASSSRLAGEYYEQYF.

This chain connects TRBV10-3 to TRBJ1-1, with 9 bases aligning to TRBD1. Losses at the gene ends were 5 bases for V and 5 bases for J; bases not matched to a gene: 6. The CDR3 sequence is 14 residues long. Per germline, CDR1 ENHRY and CDR2 SYGVKD. CDR3 sequence (DNA): TGTGCCATCAGTTCGACAGGGGGAGGGACTGAAGCTTTCTTT. This gives the protein CAISSTGGGTEAFF.

This clonotype occurred a few times. This sequence joins TRBV7-9 and TRBJ1-1; D is perhaps TRBD1 (5 bases). V shed 1 base and J shed 1 base, with 10 bases lying between them. This CDR3 region has 15 residues. Germline V gives CDR1 SEHNR, CDR2 FQNEAQ (reference sequence). CDR3 sequence: CASSLVSGRNTEAFF. For the CDR3, the DNA is TGTGCCAGCAGCTTAGTCTCAGGGAGGAACACTGAAGCTTTCTTT.

The chain employs TRBV19 and TRBJ1-1; no clear D gene. V was cut by 6 bases and J by 4 bases, with 15 bases left in between. This CDR3 has 14 amino acids. Per the germline V gene, CDR1 is LNHDA and CDR2 is SQIVND (reference sequence). CDR3 in DNA: TGTGCCAGTAGAGGTTCCGGAGGGATCACTGAAGCTTTCTTT. Residues: CASRGSGGITEAFF.

This clonotype was detected ten times or more. The chain recombines TRBV7-8 with TRBJ2-5; 7 nucleotides line up with TRBD1. After removal of 4 bases from V and 3 bases from J, the junction contained 8 bases not matched to a gene. The germline CDR1 and CDR2 sequences are SGHVS and FQNEAQ. CDR3 size: 15 residues. The chain's CDR3 is CASSSTGAGKETQYF. The CDR3 DNA sequence: TGTGCCAGCAGCTCCACAGGGGCCGGGAAAGAGACCCAGTACTTC.

The table lists this clonotype with many counts. The CDR3 DNA follows: TGTGCCAGCAGTCCAAGCCCCACCGGGGGACCCTACGAGCAGTACGTC. It codes for CASSPSPTGGPYEQYV. This rearrangement joins TRBV6-1 to TRBJ2-7; a weak D match, TRBD2 (6 bases). In germline, CDR1 is MNHNS, CDR2 SASEGT. This CDR3 spans 16 amino acids. Trimming pared 5 bases from V and 2 bases from J, leaving 19 bases between.

The V and J genes are TRBV7-6 and TRBJ2-7; a weak D match, TRBD2 (5 bases). The length of the CDR3 is 13 residues. Deletions cut 8 bases from V and 5 bases from J, with 16 bases between. The germline CDR1 and CDR2 sequences are SGHVS and FNYEAQ. The CDR3 DNA reads TGTGCCAGCCTGCCACCGGATAGCGACGAGCAGTACTTC. This translates into CASLPPDSDEQYF. Together with reference TRBV7-6 and TRBJ2-7, the CDR3 gives the full variable domain: GAGVSQSPRYKVTKRGQDVALRCDPISGHVSLYWYRQALGQGPEFLTYFNYEAQQDKSGLPNDRFSAERPEGSISTLTIQRTEQRDSAMYRCASLPPDSDEQYFGPGTRLTVT.

This clonotype was found a few times. The V gene is TRBV5-4, the J gene TRBJ1-2; TRBD1 aligns across 8 bases. V lost 5 bases to trimming and J lost 1 base; unmatched junction nucleotides: 7. The CDR3 runs to 15 residues. The germline V gene has CDR1 SGHNT and CDR2 YYREEE (reference sequence). As DNA, the CDR3 is TGTGCCAGCAGTGACAGGGGAAGTAGTAACTATGGCTACACCTTC. Translated, it gives CASSDRGSSNYGYTF.

This clonotype appeared a single time. The chain carries TRBV6-6 and TRBJ1-5, with a tentative D call TRBD1 (5 bases). CDR1 MNHNY and CDR2 SVGAGI come from the germline V gene (reference sequence). The CDR3 spans 14 residues. V was shortened by 7 bases and J by 5 bases, with 15 bases between the two germline ends. The CDR3 region is CASKPGREDQPQHF. CDR3 bases: TGTGCCAGCAAACCGGGACGGGAAGATCAGCCCCAGCATTTT.

This chain uses TRBV19 with TRBJ1-1; D not certain. Germline V gives CDR1 LNHDA, CDR2 SQIVND (reference sequence). The germline V and J ends were trimmed by 5 bases and 3 bases, with 16 bases remaining between them. The CDR3 is 15 amino acids. CDR3 nucleotides: TGTGCCAGTAGTTCACTCAAGGGAGATTACACTGAAGCTTTCTTT. Its protein is CASSSLKGDYTEAFF.

This clonotype was seen a handful of times. V and J are TRBV15 and TRBJ1-2; D gene unclear. Germline V gene sequence: CDR1 LNHNV, CDR2 YYDKDF (reference sequence). This CDR3 has 12 residues. Between the trimmed V and J ends, which lost 3 bases and 6 bases, there was a span of 8 bases. CDR3 DNA sequence: TGTGCCACCAGCAGGACTGTTGATGGCTACACCTTC. This gives the protein CATSRTVDGYTF.

This sequence joins TRBV27 and TRBJ2-7; 10 bases align to TRBD1. The length of the CDR3 is 15 residues. Looked up from germline, CDR1 is MNHEY and CDR2 is SMNVEV (reference sequence). V dropped 4 bases and J dropped 1; count of bases not matched to a gene: 4. The DNA of the CDR3 is TGTGCCAGCAGTTCCGGGACAGGGGTTTCCTACGAGCAGTACGTC. Translation gives CASSSGTGVSYEQYV.

V usage is TRBV12-3 or TRBV12-4 and J usage is TRBJ1-4; no clear D gene. This CDR3 comprises 14 residues. With 2 bases removed from V and 8 bases from J, the gap between germline ends came to 12 bases. The CDR3, as DNA: TGTGCCAGCAGTTTATCAGGTTCGATCGAAAAACTGTTTTTT. Its translation: CASSLSGSIEKLFF.

The V and J genes are TRBV5-5 and TRBJ1-1, with D maybe TRBD1 (6 bases). CDR1 and CDR2 from the germline V gene are SGHKS and YYEKEE (reference sequence). Trimming took off 10 bases at V and 5 bases at J, with 18 bases between the two ends. CDR3 length equals 13 residues. The CDR3 DNA sequence: TGTGCCGGCCAACAGGGAAGGGGAACTGAAGCTTTCTTT. Residues: CAGQQGRGTEAFF.

The chain couples TRBV27 to TRBJ1-2; the D gene is possibly TRBD1 (5 bases). This CDR3 contains 14 residues. Germline CDR1 and CDR2: MNHEY and SMNVEV (reference sequence). Trimming took 5 bases from V and 5 from J, leaving 15 bases between them. The CDR3 nucleotides are TGTGCCAGCAGTATCAACTCCAGGGTTTATGGCTACACCTTC. Encoded protein: CASSINSRVYGYTF.

This clonotype was seen a handful of times. The chain uses TRBV29-1 and TRBJ2-2; 10 bases match TRBD1. CDR1 and CDR2 from the germline V gene are SQVTM and ANQGSEA. V lost 0 bases, J lost 8 bases, and 9 bases stayed unmatched. This CDR3 spans 16 amino acids. The CDR3 DNA follows: TGCAGCGTTGAAGATTTGCGGACAGGGGGGCCTGGGGAGCTGTTTTTT. Encoded protein: CSVEDLRTGGPGELFF.

Here the CDR3 reads CSAKGAGITEAFF. CDR3 coding DNA: TGCAGTGCTAAAGGAGCAGGGATCACTGAAGCTTTCTTT. V and J are TRBV20-1 and TRBJ1-1; a possible D gene is TRBD1 (5 bases). Trimming removed 4 bases from V and 4 bases from J, with 13 bases in between. Germline loops: CDR1 DFQATT, CDR2 SNEGSKA (reference sequence). This CDR3 has 13 residues.

This clonotype showed up just a few times. The chain recombines TRBV4-2 with TRBJ1-2; TRBD1 might be the D (5 bases). The CDR3 has 14 residues. Germline CDR1 reads LGHNA; CDR2 reads YNFKEQ. Trimming removed 0 bases at V and 6 bases at J, with 11 bases between. DNA for the CDR3: TGTGCCAGCAGCCAAGATGTGGGGGAGAATGGCTACACCTTC. The encoded protein is CASSQDVGENGYTF.

This clonotype has more than one count but fewer than ten. The chain links TRBV2 to TRBJ2-2; D is perhaps TRBD1 (6 bases). The V gene lost 9 bases and the J gene lost 5 bases, with 22 bases spanning the gap. This CDR3 region has 16 residues. The germline V gene has CDR1 SNHLY and CDR2 FYNNEI. Here the CDR3 DNA reads TGTGCCAGAAGAGGTGGTAGGACAGCATCGACCGGGGAGCTGTTTTTT. Amino acid sequence: CARRGGRTASTGELFF.

Concerning this clonotype: The DNA is omitted, as the CDR3 cannot be located on it reliably, and the CDR3 follows TCRdb's listing. The chain links TRBV5-6 to TRBJ1-1. From its first to its last residue, the CDR3 has 14 amino acids. Germline CDR1 is SGHDT and CDR2 is YYEEEE. CDR3 amino acids: CASSFGPGLSEAFF.

This clonotype was seen a single time. The rearrangement links TRBV4-3 to TRBJ2-3, with D perhaps given as TRBD1 or TRBD2 (6 bases each). Per the germline V gene, CDR1 is LGHNA and CDR2 is YSLEER. Trimming pared 2 bases from V and 5 bases from J, leaving 23 bases between. The CDR3 extends over 18 amino acids. CDR3 coding DNA: TGCGCCAGCAGCCAACGCTTTCCTCCCCGGGGGCCCGGAGATACGCAGTATTTT. Protein: CASSQRFPPRGPGDTQYF.